What follows are 32 T cell receptor beta chains derived from one specimen sequenced in a study of neoadjuvant nivolumab and ipilimumab in lung cancer. Assay: immunoSEQ multiplex PCR; the TCRdb copy retains only in-frame clones and omits some. The table has about 27,000 clones, about 80% seen once. The sample consisted of tumor tissue, taken after neoadjuvant nivolumab, alone or with ipilimumab, at or shortly before surgery. These receptors all stem from an adult with non-small cell lung cancer.

The chain links TRBV7-3 to TRBJ1-4; D unclear. Per germline, CDR1 SGHTA and CDR2 FQGTGA. V lost 2 bases, J lost 5 bases, and 12 bases lay in between. This CDR3 is built from 15 residues. Here the CDR3 reads CASSLGSSGNEKLFF. CDR3 bases: TGTGCCAGCAGCTTAGGGTCCAGTGGAAATGAAAAACTGTTTTTT.

This clone was picked up one time. V is TRBV7-2 and J is TRBJ2-7, with D unresolved. The germline gives CDR1 SGHTA, CDR2 FQGNSA. CDR3 size: 12 residues. With 5 bases removed from V and 6 bases from J, the gap between germline ends came to 11 bases. CDR3 loop: CASSLLLGEQYF. CDR3 in DNA: TGTGCCAGCAGCCTACTCTTAGGCGAGCAGTACTTC.

The rearrangement links TRBV18 to TRBJ1-2; D is perhaps TRBD1 (5 bases). The CDR3 has 14 residues. V was shortened by 6 bases and J by 5 bases, with 16 bases between the two germline ends. Germline CDR1 reads KGHSH; CDR2 reads LQKENI. CDR3 nucleotide sequence: TGTGCCAGCTCTCACGGGACCTTTGTTTATGGCTACACCTTC. Its translation: CASSHGTFVYGYTF. The variable domain in full, with the rest retrieved from reference TRBV18 and TRBJ1-2, is NAGVMQNPRHLVRRRGQEARLRCSPMKGHSHVYWYRQLPEEGLKFMVYLQKENIIDESGMPKERFSAEFPKEGPSILRIQQVVRGDSAAYFCASSHGTFVYGYTFGSGTRLTVV.

This chain's CDR3 is CASSFSPYNEQFF. The CDR3 nucleotides read TGTGCCAGCAGCTTCTCTCCCTACAATGAGCAGTTCTTC. V usage is TRBV11-3 and J usage is TRBJ2-1; D remains ambiguous. The length of the CDR3 is 13 residues. V was pared by 3 bases and J by 2 bases, with 5 bases between. Germline V gene sequence: CDR1 SGHNT, CDR2 YENEEA.

The chain has TRBV4-3 and TRBJ2-7, with D perhaps TRBD1 (6 bases). Trimming took 2 bases from V and 4 from J, leaving 18 bases between them. Germline CDR1 and CDR2: LGHNA and YSLEER. This CDR3 is built from 16 residues. In DNA, the CDR3 is TGCGCCAGCAGCCAAAAAAAGGGCCAGGGGCGTTACGAGCAGTACTTC. Residues: CASSQKKGQGRYEQYF.

The chain links TRBV15 to TRBJ2-3, with unresolved D. This CDR3 comprises 15 residues. Germline CDR1 is LNHNV and CDR2 is YYDKDF (reference sequence). Deletions cut 0 bases from V and 1 base from J, with 8 bases between. Written as DNA, the CDR3 is TGTGCCACCAGCAGAGACCCAGGTCGCACAGATACGCAGTATTTT. Translation gives CATSRDPGRTDTQYF.

The chain uses TRBV9 and TRBJ2-7; TRBD2 matches at 13 bases. The CDR3 is 16 amino acids. Germline CDR1 reads SGDLS; CDR2 reads YYNGEE. V shed 2 bases, J shed 0 bases, and the junction held 2 bases outside the gene matches. CDR3 bases: TGTGCCAGCAGCGTCGGACTAGCGGGGGACTCCTACGAGCAGTACTTC. Residues: CASSVGLAGDSYEQYF.

This sequence joins TRBV9 and TRBJ2-3, with D possibly TRBD2 on 6 matching bases. V was pared by 6 bases and J by 1 base, with 9 bases between. The CDR3 extends over 13 amino acids. CDR1 is SGDLS, CDR2 YYNGEE, per germline. CDR3 protein: CASKGGGTDTQYF. For the CDR3, the DNA is TGTGCCAGCAAGGGAGGAGGCACAGATACGCAGTATTTT. The whole variable domain, remainder taken from reference TRBV9 and TRBJ2-3, is DSGVTQTPKHLITATGQRVTLRCSPRSGDLSVYWYQQSLDQGLQFLIQYYNGEERAKGNILERFSAQQFPDLHSELNLSSLELGDSALYFCASKGGGTDTQYFGPGTRLTVL.

This clone was counted a few times. The chain couples TRBV4-2 to TRBJ1-2; TRBD1 might be the D (6 bases). The CDR3 is 15 residues long. The V end was cut by 0 bases, the J end by 8 bases, with 16 bases between. Germline V CDR1 and CDR2: LGHNA, YNFKEQ. The CDR3 sequence: CASSQDFSGAWGYTF. CDR3 bases: TGTGCCAGCAGCCAAGATTTCTCGGGGGCCTGGGGCTACACCTTC.

The chain employs TRBV6-1 and TRBJ1-2; unclear D gene. Germline V gene sequence: CDR1 MNHNS, CDR2 SASEGT. The ends were cut back, 7 bases at V and 0 bases at J, with 12 bases in the middle. This CDR3 contains 14 residues. In DNA, the CDR3 is TGTGCCAGCACTTACGCGGGGTCTAACTATGGCTACACCTTC. Encoded protein: CASTYAGSNYGYTF.

Details on this clone: Compared with germline, one end of the junction differs, possibly owing to a read error. Other DNA sequences in the same sample also yield this CDR3. J is TRBJ1-2 and V is TRBV5-1; 8 nucleotides match TRBD1. Per the germline V gene, CDR1 is SGHRS and CDR2 is YFSETQ. The CDR3 consists of 16 residues. The CDR3 region is CASSLEQGVPDYGYTF. CDR3 in DNA: TGTGCCAGCAGCTTGGAACAGGGGGTCCCGGATTATGGCTACACCTTC.

V is TRBV19 and J is TRBJ1-2, with a tentative D call TRBD1 (5 bases). The germline V gene has CDR1 LNHDA and CDR2 SQIVND (reference sequence). This CDR3 is 14 amino acids long. Trimming cost V 5 bases and J 5 bases, with 15 bases left between them. The CDR3 bases are TGTGCCAGTAGTCGCCGGGGGGGTGAATATGGCTACACCTTC. It yields the protein CASSRRGGEYGYTF.

CDR3 protein: CASSPGQRTGQPQHF. As DNA, the CDR3 is TGTGCCAGCTCGCCGGGACAGCGGACGGGACAGCCCCAGCATTTT. The V gene is TRBV18, the J gene TRBJ1-5; 7 nucleotides line up with TRBD1. Trimming took 6 bases from V and 7 from J; bases not matched to a gene: 12. This CDR3 is 15 amino acids long. Germline CDR1 and CDR2: KGHSH and LQKENI.

The V call is TRBV6-5, the J call TRBJ2-5, with 7 bases fitting TRBD1. V lost 5 bases and J lost 5; bases outside the gene matches: 8. Germline V gene lookup returns CDR1 MNHEY and CDR2 SVGAGI. This CDR3 has 14 residues. CDR3 protein: CASSASQGSETQYF. The CDR3 DNA reads TGTGCCAGCAGTGCCTCACAGGGGAGTGAGACCCAGTACTTC.

V and J are TRBV30 and TRBJ1-3; D is unresolved. The CDR3 is 11 residues long. Germline CDR1 GTSNPN, CDR2 SVGIG (reference sequence). Between the trimmed V and J ends, which lost 4 bases and 3 bases, there was a span of 4 bases. The CDR3 nucleotides are TGTGCCTGGAACCATGGAAACACCATATATTTT. The encoded protein is CAWNHGNTIYF.

This chain's CDR3 is CASSFGEGFTEAFF. The CDR3 bases are TGTGCCAGCAGCTTCGGAGAGGGGTTCACTGAAGCTTTCTTT. This rearrangement joins TRBV7-9 to TRBJ1-1; D is possibly TRBD1 (5 bases). This CDR3 is built from 14 residues. Per the germline V gene, CDR1 is SEHNR and CDR2 is FQNEAQ (reference sequence). V was shortened by 3 bases and J by 4 bases, with 12 bases between the two germline ends.

V usage is TRBV5-4 and J usage is TRBJ2-1; TRBD1 might be the D (6 bases). Trimming left V 7 bases short and J 5 bases short, with 16 bases between. The germline V gene encodes CDR1 SGHNT and CDR2 YYREEE (reference sequence). There are 14 residues in the CDR3. This CDR3 reads CASGNRGQNNEQFF. Here the CDR3 DNA reads TGTGCCAGCGGCAATCGTGGACAGAACAATGAGCAGTTCTTC.

The J gene is TRBJ2-7, the V gene TRBV11-2; 8 positions match TRBD1. The CDR3 sequence is 15 residues long. V dropped 1 base and J dropped 3; count of bases not matched to a gene: 5. Germline V CDR1 and CDR2: SGHAT, FQNNGV. The CDR3 DNA follows: TGTGCCAGCAGCTTAGGGACAGGGTCCGGCTACGAGCAGTACTTC. Translating gives CASSLGTGSGYEQYF. Using reference TRBV11-2 and TRBJ2-7 for the parts outside the CDR3, the full variable domain is EAGVAQSPRYKIIEKRQSVAFWCNPISGHATLYWYQQILGQGPKLLIQFQNNGVVDDSQLPKDRFSAERLKGVDSTLKIQPAKLEDSAVYLCASSLGTGSGYEQYFGPGTRLTVT.

This rearrangement joins TRBV20-1 to TRBJ2-1; D unresolved. The CDR3 has 11 residues. CDR1 and CDR2 (germline): DFQATT, SNEGSKA (reference sequence). V lost 6 bases and J 11 bases, leaving 14 bases between the germline ends. This CDR3 is CSADTEAKQFF. The DNA of the CDR3 is TGCAGTGCCGACACAGAAGCTAAGCAGTTCTTC.

This sequence joins TRBV19 and TRBJ1-5; 8 nucleotides agree with TRBD1. CDR1 and CDR2 (germline): LNHDA, SQIVND (reference sequence). The CDR3 is 14 amino acids. V trimming: 0 bases; J trimming: 7 bases; junction bases outside the gene matches: 2. The CDR3 DNA reads TGTGCCAGTAGTATAGACAGGGGGCCACAGCCCCAGCATTTT. Translating gives CASSIDRGPQPQHF.

The chain is built from TRBV7-2 and TRBJ1-2, with 8 bases lining up with TRBD1. V shed 5 bases and J 4 bases; nucleotides not matched to a gene: 15. Per the germline V gene, CDR1 is SGHTA and CDR2 is FQGNSA. The CDR3 runs 17 residues. The CDR3 sequence is CASSTGAGGSAGYGYTF. The CDR3 DNA follows: TGTGCCAGCAGCACAGGGGCAGGGGGCTCGGCGGGCTATGGCTACACCTTC.

The chain joins TRBV15 to TRBJ2-7; no firm D call. The CDR3 is 14 residues long. The V gene's germline CDR1 is LNHNV and CDR2 YYDKDF (reference sequence). V shed 4 bases and J shed 6 bases, with 16 bases lying between them. The CDR3 DNA follows: TGTGCCACCAGCAAAGCCCGGGTAAGAGGCGAGCAGTACTTC. This codes for CATSKARVRGEQYF.

As regards this clone: The same CDR3 can be traced to other DNA sequences in this sample. This sequence joins TRBV18 and TRBJ2-5, with D perhaps assigned TRBD1 or TRBD2 (5 bases each). V was cut by 6 bases and J by 1 base, with 9 bases left in between. CDR3 length: 13 residues. The germline gives CDR1 KGHSH, CDR2 LQKENI. This CDR3 is CASSPGGQETQYF. CDR3 coding DNA: TGTGCCAGCTCGCCTGGGGGCCAAGAGACCCAGTACTTC.

The chain is built from TRBV7-8 and TRBJ1-1; D ambiguous. The CDR3 spans 13 residues. The germline V gene encodes CDR1 SGHVS and CDR2 FQNEAQ. The V end lost 1 base, the J end lost 1 base, and 4 bases lay between the germline ends. The CDR3: CASSLGRNTEAFF. The CDR3, as DNA: TGTGCCAGCAGCTTAGGGAGGAACACTGAAGCTTTCTTT.

The chain combines TRBV30 with TRBJ1-1; 8 bases are a match to TRBD1. J was trimmed by 5 bases and V by 0 bases; bases with no gene match: 8. Germline V gives CDR1 GTSNPN, CDR2 SVGIG (reference sequence). The length of the CDR3 is 15 residues. As DNA, the CDR3 is TGTGCCTGGAGTGTGCCAGGGGGCGAGTCAACTGAAGCTTTCTTT. This gives the protein CAWSVPGGESTEAFF. Full variable domain (rest looked up from reference TRBV30 and TRBJ1-1): SQTIHQWPATLVQPVGSPLSLECTVEGTSNPNLYWYRQAAGRGLQLLFYSVGIGQISSEVPQNLSASRPQDRQFILSSKKLLLSDSGFYLCAWSVPGGESTEAFFGQGTRLTVV.

V and J are TRBV6-1 and TRBJ1-5; 10 bases align to TRBD1. V shed 1 base, J shed 7 bases, and the junction held 7 bases outside the gene matches. Germline V gene data show CDR1 as MNHNS and CDR2 as SASEGT. This CDR3 spans 16 amino acids. The CDR3 loop reads CASSEETPDRGQPQHF. The CDR3 DNA is TGTGCCAGCAGTGAAGAAACCCCGGACAGGGGGCAGCCCCAGCATTTT.

The chain combines TRBV6-1 with TRBJ1-1; unclear D gene. CDR1 is MNHNS, CDR2 SASEGT, per germline. This CDR3 is built from 13 residues. V gave up 0 bases and J gave up 4 bases, with 6 bases separating them. For the CDR3, the DNA is TGTGCCAGCAGTGAAGCCCCTTCCACTGAAGCTTTCTTT. Translated: CASSEAPSTEAFF.

The rearrangement uses TRBV4-2 and TRBJ2-5; 9 bases match TRBD1. The CDR3 is 16 amino acids. CDR1 and CDR2 (germline): LGHNA, YNFKEQ. With 0 bases clipped from V and 6 bases from J, the junction kept 8 bases outside the gene matches. CDR3 sequence reads: CASSQETGGRRKTQYF. Written as DNA, the CDR3 is TGTGCCAGCAGCCAAGAGACAGGGGGGCGGCGAAAGACCCAGTACTTC.

The J gene is TRBJ1-1, the V gene TRBV5-6; D uncertain. There are 13 residues in the CDR3. Looked up from germline, CDR1 is SGHDT and CDR2 is YYEEEE. V dropped 4 bases and J dropped 5 bases, with 12 bases sitting between them. CDR3 amino acids: CASSLGPGTEAFF. The CDR3 nucleotides read TGTGCCAGCAGCCTCGGTCCGGGTACTGAAGCTTTCTTT.

This clone was recorded only once. The chain recombines TRBV5-4 with TRBJ1-2; D possibly corresponds to TRBD1 (6 bases). With 4 bases removed from V and 2 bases from J, the gap between germline ends came to 18 bases. The CDR3 consists of 16 residues. Per the germline V gene, CDR1 is SGHNT and CDR2 is YYREEE (reference sequence). The CDR3 DNA reads TGTGCCAGCAGCAAGAACAGGGACCTCGGCAACTATGGCTACACCTTC. Translating it yields CASSKNRDLGNYGYTF.

The DNA of the CDR3 is TGCGCCAGCCAACCTTCCGGGACAGGGGGCCGTTCCCAGTACTTC. This codes for CASQPSGTGGRSQYF. The gene calls are TRBV5-1 and TRBJ2-5; 12 positions match TRBD1. This CDR3 is built from 15 residues. Trimming removed 7 bases from V and 9 bases from J; junction bases left unmatched: 13. Germline loops: CDR1 SGHRS, CDR2 YFSETQ.

The rearrangement links TRBV5-8 to TRBJ2-5; weak D call: TRBD2 (7 bases). The CDR3 has 16 residues. V lost 2 bases, J lost 0 bases, and 14 bases lay in between. From germline, CDR1 is SGHTS and CDR2 YDEGEE. In DNA form, the CDR3 reads TGTGCCAGCAGCTTAGCGGGACATTCGTACCAAGAGACCCAGTACTTC. This gives the protein CASSLAGHSYQETQYF.